Listed here are 16 T cell receptor beta chains from one sample, sequenced in a study of OX40 agonist ivuxolimab in advanced cancers. The data were produced by immunoSEQ multiplex PCR, yet TCRdb's version contains in-frame clones alone and is incomplete. The data hold tens of thousands of clones, with 70% to 90% observed a single time. The sample was CD4+ or CD8+ T cells sorted from blood, taken in a trial of the OX40 agonist ivuxolimab. Every receptor here comes from an adult with an advanced solid tumor such as melanoma, head and neck, liver or kidney cancer.

V gene TRBV6-6 combines with J gene TRBJ2-7, with unresolved D. Germline lookup yields CDR1 MNHNY and CDR2 SVGAGI (reference sequence). V dropped 2 bases and J dropped 5 bases, with 10 bases sitting between them. This CDR3 comprises 13 residues. The CDR3 spells CASSYRTKDEQYV. The CDR3 DNA reads as TGTGCCAGCAGTTACCGAACAAAGGACGAGCAGTACGTC.

The V gene is TRBV28, the J gene TRBJ2-7, with 9 bases fitting TRBD2. Germline CDR1 MDHEN, CDR2 SYDVKM. V shed 4 bases, J shed 3 bases, and the junction held 13 bases outside the gene matches. The CDR3 consists of 17 residues. For the CDR3, the DNA is TGTGCCAGCAGTTCCGTTCCGGGGCGGGAGGGCCGCTACGAGCAGTACGTC. This translates into CASSSVPGREGRYEQYV.

The chain combines TRBV2 with TRBJ1-5; D remains ambiguous. Trimming pared 4 bases from V and 5 bases from J, leaving 12 bases between. Germline V lookup: CDR1 SNHLY, CDR2 FYNNEI. The CDR3 extends over 14 amino acids. CDR3 nucleotides: TGTGCCAGCAGTGCTGAAGGGTTGGATCAGCCCCAGCATTTT. Its protein is CASSAEGLDQPQHF.

This chain uses TRBV5-4 with TRBJ2-1, with 12 bases fitting TRBD2. CDR1 is SGHNT and CDR2 is YYREEE in the germline V gene (reference sequence). With 1 base clipped from V and 7 bases from J, the junction kept 6 bases outside the gene matches. The CDR3 runs 16 residues. The CDR3 spells CASSLKASGRGNEQFF. The CDR3, as DNA: TGTGCCAGCAGCTTGAAAGCTAGCGGGAGGGGGAATGAGCAGTTCTTC. The complete variable domain, with remaining parts taken from reference TRBV5-4 and TRBJ2-1, reads ETGVTQSPTHLIKTRGQQVTLRCSSQSGHNTVSWYQQALGQGPQFIFQYYREEENGRGNFPPRFSGLQFPNYSSELNVNALELDDSALYLCASSLKASGRGNEQFFGPGTRLTVL.

This clone was seen a handful of times. The chain employs TRBV7-9 and TRBJ2-5; 7 bases line up with TRBD1. The ends lost 10 bases at V and 7 bases at J; junction bases unmatched: 6. Germline V gene data show CDR1 as SEHNR and CDR2 as FQNEAQ (reference sequence). The length of the CDR3 is 11 residues. CDR3 bases: TGTGCCACCGGGACAGAAGGGACCCAGTACTTC. Residues: CATGTEGTQYF. Variable domain in full (rest from reference TRBV7-9 and TRBJ2-5): DTGVSQNPRHKITKRGQNVTFRCDPISEHNRLYWYRQTLGQGPEFLTYFQNEAQLEKSRLLSDRFSAERPKGSFSTLEIQRTEQGDSAMYLCATGTEGTQYFGPGTRLLVL.

CDR3 region: CASTSEPGSTIYF. The CDR3 bases are TGTGCCAGCACTAGCGAACCTGGTTCCACCATATATTTT. V gene TRBV2 combines with J gene TRBJ1-3, with D uncertain. Trimming took off 7 bases at V and 9 bases at J, with 16 bases between the two ends. Germline loops: CDR1 SNHLY, CDR2 FYNNEI. CDR3 length: 13 residues.

This rearrangement joins TRBV10-1 to TRBJ2-1; perhaps TRBD2 as D (6 bases). There are 14 residues in the CDR3. The V gene lost 3 bases and the J gene lost 2 bases, with 8 bases spanning the gap. Germline CDR1 WNHNN, CDR2 SYGVQD (reference sequence). In nucleotides, the CDR3 is TGCGCCAGCAGTGAAGCGGGCACCTACAATGAGCAGTTCTTC. Residues: CASSEAGTYNEQFF.

The chain is built from TRBV29-1 and TRBJ2-5; D is unresolved. The germline gives CDR1 SQVTM, CDR2 ANQGSEA. V was trimmed by 5 bases and J by 0 bases, leaving 19 bases between them. The CDR3 contains 16 residues. CDR3 sequence reads: CSVFPSPRSYQETQYF. The CDR3 DNA reads TGCAGCGTTTTCCCCTCCCCTCGGTCGTACCAAGAGACCCAGTACTTC.

The chain uses TRBV5-5 and TRBJ2-7; TRBD2 might be the D (6 bases). Looked up from germline, CDR1 is SGHKS and CDR2 is YYEKEE (reference sequence). This CDR3 is 13 amino acids long. Trimming pared 0 bases from V and 6 bases from J, leaving 10 bases between. The CDR3 protein is CASSLVRDSEQYF. The CDR3 DNA is TGTGCCAGCAGCTTGGTAAGGGACTCCGAGCAGTACTTC. The whole variable domain, remainder taken from reference TRBV5-5 and TRBJ2-7, is DAGVTQSPTHLIKTRGQQVTLRCSPISGHKSVSWYQQVLGQGPQFIFQYYEKEERGRGNFPDRFSARQFPNYSSELNVNALLLGDSALYLCASSLVRDSEQYFGPGTRLTVT.

The chain has TRBV2 and TRBJ2-2; a weak D match, TRBD2 (6 bases). The CDR3 contains 16 residues. V gave up 8 bases and J gave up 4 bases, with 20 bases separating them. The germline gives CDR1 SNHLY, CDR2 FYNNEI. For the CDR3, the DNA is TGTGCCAGCGGACAAGGGAGGTTAATCACCACCGGGGAGCTGTTTTTT. This translates into CASGQGRLITTGELFF.

The chain joins TRBV1 to TRBJ1-5; no DNA check was done on the table's D call, TRBD1. TRBV1 is shown as a pseudogene. This CDR3 is built from 17 residues. CDR3 protein: CTSSQDLGQGAGQPQHF. DNA of the CDR3: TGCACCAGCAGCCAAGATCTGGGACAGGGAGCGGGTCAGCCCCAGCATTTT.

The rearrangement joins TRBV10-3 to TRBJ2-2; D unclear. Trimming took off 2 bases at V and 0 bases at J, with 4 bases between the two ends. Germline CDR1 is ENHRY and CDR2 is SYGVKD. This CDR3 is built from 14 residues. The CDR3 here is CAISEGPNTGELFF. In DNA form, the CDR3 reads TGTGCCATCAGTGAGGGACCGAACACCGGGGAGCTGTTTTTT.

The chain has TRBV7-9 and TRBJ2-1, with 12 bases that match TRBD2. V lost 6 bases, J lost 15 bases, and 3 bases stayed unmatched. Per germline, CDR1 SEHNR and CDR2 FQNEAQ (reference sequence). The CDR3 consists of 11 residues. The CDR3 region has the DNA TGTGCCAGCAGTTGGGGACTAGCGGGGTTCTTC. Translating gives CASSWGLAGFF. The whole variable domain, filled in from reference TRBV7-9 and TRBJ2-1, reads DTGVSQNPRHKITKRGQNVTFRCDPISEHNRLYWYRQTLGQGPEFLTYFQNEAQLEKSRLLSDRFSAERPKGSFSTLEIQRTEQGDSAMYLCASSWGLAGFFGPGTRLTVL.

This clone was seen a handful of times. V and J are TRBV11-3 and TRBJ1-4; 7 bases line up with TRBD1. The germline CDR1 and CDR2 sequences are SGHNT and YENEEA. The ends lost 5 bases at V and 4 bases at J; junction bases unmatched: 7. This CDR3 is 15 amino acids long. The CDR3 spells CASSTHRGGNEKLFF. The CDR3 DNA reads as TGTGCCAGCAGCACACACAGGGGTGGTAATGAAAAACTGTTTTTT.

By share, this clone counts as medium-sized. V and J are TRBV27 and TRBJ2-7; a possible D gene is TRBD1 (5 bases). CDR1 is MNHEY and CDR2 is SMNVEV in the germline V gene (reference sequence). The CDR3 loop spans 14 amino acids. V was pared by 6 bases and J by 0 bases, with 12 bases between. The CDR3 region has the DNA TGTGCCAGCAGCAAAACCAGGGACTCCTACGAGCAGTACGTC. Its translation: CASSKTRDSYEQYV.

This clone was picked up one time. CDR3 loop: CAWSVGDSGSTDTQYF. CDR3 nucleotide sequence: TGTGCCTGGAGTGTTGGGGATAGCGGGAGCACAGATACGCAGTATTTT. The gene calls are TRBV30 and TRBJ2-3; TRBD2 matches 7 bases. This CDR3 region has 16 residues. The germline gives CDR1 GTSNPN, CDR2 SVGIG (reference sequence). Germline trimming cut 0 bases from V and 0 bases from J; bases unmatched to any gene: 6.